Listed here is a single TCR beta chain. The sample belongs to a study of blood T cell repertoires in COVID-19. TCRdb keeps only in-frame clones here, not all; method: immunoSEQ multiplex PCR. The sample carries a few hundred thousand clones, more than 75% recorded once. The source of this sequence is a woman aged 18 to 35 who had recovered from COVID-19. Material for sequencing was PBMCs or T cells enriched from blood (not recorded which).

The CDR3 region is CASGPGTGLRVRWETQYF. Here the CDR3 DNA reads TGTGCCAGCGGTCCCGGGACAGGGTTACGAGTCCGTTGGGAGACCCAGTACTTC. This chain joins TRBV5-8 and TRBJ2-5; 9 bases are shared with TRBD1. J lost 5 bases, V lost 7 bases, and 21 bases had no gene match. Germline assignment: CDR1 SGHTS and CDR2 YDEGEE. The length of the CDR3 is 18 residues. The full variable domain, completed using reference TRBV5-8 and TRBJ2-5, is EAGVTQSPTHLIKTRGQQATLRCSPISGHTSVYWYQQALGLGLQFLLWYDEGEERNRGNFPPRFSGRQFPNYSSELNVNALELEDSALYLCASGPGTGLRVRWETQYFGPGTRLLVL.